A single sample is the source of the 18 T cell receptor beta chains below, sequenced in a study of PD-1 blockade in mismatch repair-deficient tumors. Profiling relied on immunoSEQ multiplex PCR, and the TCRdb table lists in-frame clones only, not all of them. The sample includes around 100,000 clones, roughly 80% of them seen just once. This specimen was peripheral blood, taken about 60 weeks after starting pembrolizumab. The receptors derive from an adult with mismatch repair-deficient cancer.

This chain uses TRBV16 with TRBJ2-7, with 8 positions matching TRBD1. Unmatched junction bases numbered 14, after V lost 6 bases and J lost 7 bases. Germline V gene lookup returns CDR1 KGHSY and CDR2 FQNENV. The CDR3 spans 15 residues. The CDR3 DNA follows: TGTGCCAGCAGTCAGACCACAGGGGGGATCTGGGAGCAGTACTTC. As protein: CASSQTTGGIWEQYF.

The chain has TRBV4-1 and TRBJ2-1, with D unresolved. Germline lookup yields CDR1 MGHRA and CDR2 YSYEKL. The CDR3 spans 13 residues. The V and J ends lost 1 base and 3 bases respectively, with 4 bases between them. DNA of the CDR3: TGCGCCAGCAGCCAAGTTCGCTACAATGAGCAGTTCTTC. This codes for CASSQVRYNEQFF.

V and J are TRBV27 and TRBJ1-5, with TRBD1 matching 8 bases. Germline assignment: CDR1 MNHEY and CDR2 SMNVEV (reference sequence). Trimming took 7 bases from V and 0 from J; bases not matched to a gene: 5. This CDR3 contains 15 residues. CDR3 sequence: CASTRTGYSNQPQHF. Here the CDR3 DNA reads TGTGCCAGCACTAGGACAGGGTATAGCAATCAGCCCCAGCATTTT.

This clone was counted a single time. CDR3 in DNA: TGCGCCAGCAGTGAGAGCGGGGCTGGATTGAACGAGCAGTACTTC. Amino acid sequence: CASSESGAGLNEQYF. This chain uses TRBV10-1 with TRBJ2-7; 7 nucleotides match TRBD2. This CDR3 spans 15 amino acids. Germline assignment: CDR1 WNHNN and CDR2 SYGVQD (reference sequence). The ends lost 2 bases at V and 5 bases at J; junction bases unmatched: 9.

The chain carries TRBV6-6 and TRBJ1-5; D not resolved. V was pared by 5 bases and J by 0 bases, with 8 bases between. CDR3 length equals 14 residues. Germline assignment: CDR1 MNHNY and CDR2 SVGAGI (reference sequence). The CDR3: CASSSTNSNQPQHF. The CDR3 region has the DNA TGTGCCAGCAGTAGCACCAATAGCAATCAGCCCCAGCATTTT.

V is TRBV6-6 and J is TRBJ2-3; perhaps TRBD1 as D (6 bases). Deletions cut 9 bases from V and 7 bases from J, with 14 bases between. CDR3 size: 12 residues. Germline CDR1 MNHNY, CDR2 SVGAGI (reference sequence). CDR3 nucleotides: TGTGCCAGTGGGGGCGGAGAATATACGCAGTATTTT. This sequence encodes CASGGGEYTQYF.

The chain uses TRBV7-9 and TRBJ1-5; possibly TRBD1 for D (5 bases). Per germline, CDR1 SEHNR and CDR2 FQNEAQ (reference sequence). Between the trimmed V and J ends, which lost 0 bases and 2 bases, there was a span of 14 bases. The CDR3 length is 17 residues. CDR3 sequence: CASSLAGVRDGNQPQHF. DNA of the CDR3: TGTGCCAGCAGCTTAGCGGGGGTGAGGGACGGCAATCAGCCCCAGCATTTT.

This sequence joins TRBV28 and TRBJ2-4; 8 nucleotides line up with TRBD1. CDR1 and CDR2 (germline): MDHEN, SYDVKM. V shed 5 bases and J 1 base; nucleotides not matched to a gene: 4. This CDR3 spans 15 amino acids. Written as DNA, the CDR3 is TGTGCCAGCAGTCCACAGGGGGAGGCCAAAAACATTCAGTACTTC. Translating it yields CASSPQGEAKNIQYF. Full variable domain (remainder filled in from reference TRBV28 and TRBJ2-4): DVKVTQSSRYLVKRTGEKVFLECVQDMDHENMFWYRQDPGLGLRLIYFSYDVKMKEKGDIPEGYSVSREKKERFSLILESASTNQTSMYLCASSPQGEAKNIQYFGAGTRLSVL.

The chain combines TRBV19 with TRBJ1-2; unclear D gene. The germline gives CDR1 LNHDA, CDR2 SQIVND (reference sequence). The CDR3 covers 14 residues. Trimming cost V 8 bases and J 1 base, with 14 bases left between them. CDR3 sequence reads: CASEQTNFNYGYTF. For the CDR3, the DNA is TGTGCCAGTGAACAGACAAATTTTAACTATGGCTACACCTTC.

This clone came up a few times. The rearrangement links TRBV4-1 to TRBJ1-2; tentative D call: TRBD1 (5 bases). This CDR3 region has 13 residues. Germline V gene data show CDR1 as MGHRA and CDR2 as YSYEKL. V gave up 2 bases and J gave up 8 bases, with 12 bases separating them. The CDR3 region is CASSQPLGDGYTF. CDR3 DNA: TGCGCCAGCAGCCAACCCTTAGGGGACGGCTACACCTTC.

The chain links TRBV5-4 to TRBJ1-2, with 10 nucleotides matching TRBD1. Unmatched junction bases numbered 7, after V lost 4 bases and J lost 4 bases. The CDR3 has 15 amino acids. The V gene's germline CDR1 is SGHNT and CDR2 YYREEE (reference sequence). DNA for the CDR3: TGTGCCAGCAGCATCCCGGGACAGGGGTTCTATGGCTACACCTTC. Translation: CASSIPGQGFYGYTF. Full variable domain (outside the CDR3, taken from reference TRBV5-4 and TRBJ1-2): ETGVTQSPTHLIKTRGQQVTLRCSSQSGHNTVSWYQQALGQGPQFIFQYYREEENGRGNFPPRFSGLQFPNYSSELNVNALELDDSALYLCASSIPGQGFYGYTFGSGTRLTVV.

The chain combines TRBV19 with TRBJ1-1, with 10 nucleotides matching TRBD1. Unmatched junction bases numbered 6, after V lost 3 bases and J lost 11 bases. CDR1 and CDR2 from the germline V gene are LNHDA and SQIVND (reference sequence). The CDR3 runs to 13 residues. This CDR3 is CASSISGTGEAFF. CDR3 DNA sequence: TGTGCCAGTAGTATCTCCGGGACAGGGGAGGCTTTCTTT. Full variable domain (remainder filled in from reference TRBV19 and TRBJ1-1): DGGITQSPKYLFRKEGQNVTLSCEQNLNHDAMYWYRQDPGQGLRLIYYSQIVNDFQKGDIAEGYSVSREKKESFPLTVTSAQKNPTAFYLCASSISGTGEAFFGQGTRLTVV.

CDR3: CASSIKTETNYGYTF. For the CDR3, the DNA is TGTGCCAGCAGCATCAAGACAGAGACCAACTATGGCTACACCTTC. V is TRBV21-1 and J is TRBJ1-2; the DNA was not used to check the table's D call, TRBD1. TRBV21-1 is a pseudogene. This CDR3 spans 15 amino acids.

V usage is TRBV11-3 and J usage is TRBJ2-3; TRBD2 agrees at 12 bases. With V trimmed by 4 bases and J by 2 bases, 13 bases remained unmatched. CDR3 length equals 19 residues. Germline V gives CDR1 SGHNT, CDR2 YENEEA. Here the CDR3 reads CASSSVPGLAGSFTDTQYF. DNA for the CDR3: TGTGCCAGCAGCTCAGTCCCCGGACTAGCGGGATCCTTCACAGATACGCAGTATTTT.

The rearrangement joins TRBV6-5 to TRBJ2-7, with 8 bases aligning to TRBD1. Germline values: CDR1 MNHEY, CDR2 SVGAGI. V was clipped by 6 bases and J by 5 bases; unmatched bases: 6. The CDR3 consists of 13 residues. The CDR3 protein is CASSGQGRNEQYF. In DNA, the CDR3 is TGTGCCAGCAGCGGACAGGGTCGGAACGAGCAGTACTTC.

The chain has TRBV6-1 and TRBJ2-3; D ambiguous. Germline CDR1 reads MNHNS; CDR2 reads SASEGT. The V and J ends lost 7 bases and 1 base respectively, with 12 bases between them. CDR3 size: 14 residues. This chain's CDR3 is CASTEQAGTDTQYF. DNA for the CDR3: TGTGCCAGCACGGAGCAGGCGGGCACAGATACGCAGTATTTT.

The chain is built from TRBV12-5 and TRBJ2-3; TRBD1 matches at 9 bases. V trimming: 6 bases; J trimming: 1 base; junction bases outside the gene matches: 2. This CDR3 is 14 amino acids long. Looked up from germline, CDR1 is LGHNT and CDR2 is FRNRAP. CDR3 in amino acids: CASGGQGGTDTQYF. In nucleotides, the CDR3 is TGTGCTAGTGGGGGACAGGGTGGCACAGATACGCAGTATTTT.

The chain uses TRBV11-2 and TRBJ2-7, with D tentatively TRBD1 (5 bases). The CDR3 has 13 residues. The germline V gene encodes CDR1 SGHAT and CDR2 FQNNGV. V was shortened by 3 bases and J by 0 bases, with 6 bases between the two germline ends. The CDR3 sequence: CASSLDNSYEQYF. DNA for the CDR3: TGTGCCAGCAGCTTGGACAACTCCTACGAGCAGTACTTC.